Shown below are 32 T cell receptor beta chains from a single sample sequenced in a study of blood T cells in healthy people across ages (dated by TCRdb to the mid-2010s). The library relied on 5' RACE. For sequencing, an Illumina HiSeq 2500 was employed. A second PCR of about 6 to 12 cycles was performed with a sample-barcoded 5' primer and a J-beta primer mix. TCRdb itself trimmed the public reads at Q25 with fastp, ran MiXCR and retained productive beta chains. Here each entry gathers all rows of one CDR3 protein and keeps the most common genes and DNA. For this sample there are about 970,000 distinct CDR3 sequences; 51% appear just once. 20% to 25% of the sample comes from the top ten. Sequencing was performed on blood. These receptors were taken from a woman between 55 and 75 years old in good health.

This rearrangement joins TRBV29-1 to TRBJ1-2; 7 bases line up with TRBD1. Germline CDR1 and CDR2: SQVTM and ANQGSEA. The ends lost 6 bases at V and 6 bases at J; junction bases unmatched: 10. This CDR3 comprises 13 residues. CDR3 sequence: CSVAEQGTDGYTF. CDR3 coding DNA: TGCAGCGTGGCCGAACAGGGGACGGATGGCTACACCTTC.

In this sample, this clonotype turned up once. One base away lies a much larger clone, so this may be a sequencing read error. This chain uses TRBV7-2 with TRBJ2-5, with 7 bases aligning to TRBD1. V was clipped by 3 bases and J by 5 bases; unmatched bases: 9. The CDR3 has 15 amino acids. Germline lookup yields CDR1 SGHTA and CDR2 FQGNSA. CDR3 DNA sequence: TGTGCCAGCAGCTTCAGGCACAGGGGAGATGAGACCCAGTACTTC. Amino acids: CASSFRHRGDETQYF.

A few counts support this clonotype. V gene TRBV7-2 combines with J gene TRBJ1-2; D may be TRBD1 (6 bases). The V end lost 2 bases, the J end lost 6 bases, and 10 bases lay between the germline ends. The CDR3 runs to 13 residues. From germline, CDR1 is SGHTA and CDR2 FQGNSA. Written as DNA, the CDR3 is TGTGCCAGCAGCTTAAACAGGGAAGATGGCTACACCTTC. Protein product: CASSLNREDGYTF. Combining the CDR3 with reference TRBV7-2 and TRBJ1-2 gives the whole variable domain GAGVSQSPSNKVTEKGKDVELRCDPISGHTALYWYRQSLGQGLEFLIYFQGNSAPDKSGLPSDRFSAERTGGSVSTLTIQRTQQEDSAVYLCASSLNREDGYTFGSGTRLTVV.

A word on this clonotype: A read error may account for a junction end that differs from germline. J is TRBJ2-5 and V is TRBV4-2, with 13 bases lining up with TRBD2. This CDR3 contains 16 residues. Germline values: CDR1 LGHNA, CDR2 YNFKEQ. The CDR3 loop reads CAGSQGLAGVKETQYF. Here the CDR3 DNA reads TGTGCCGGCAGCCAAGGACTAGCGGGAGTAAAAGAGACCCAGTACTTC.

This chain uses TRBV18 with TRBJ1-5; 8 bases are a match to TRBD1. CDR3 length: 16 residues. The germline V gene has CDR1 KGHSH and CDR2 LQKENI. V trimming: 3 bases; J trimming: 7 bases; junction bases outside the gene matches: 11. The DNA of the CDR3 is TGTGCCAGCTCACCCCTCCGGACAGGGTCGAAACAGCCCCAGCATTTT. This codes for CASSPLRTGSKQPQHF. Full variable domain (rest looked up from reference TRBV18 and TRBJ1-5): NAGVMQNPRHLVRRRGQEARLRCSPMKGHSHVYWYRQLPEEGLKFMVYLQKENIIDESGMPKERFSAEFPKEGPSILRIQQVVRGDSAAYFCASSPLRTGSKQPQHFGDGTRLSIL.

This clonotype was detected only once. It may be a read error: a sequence one base away is much more abundant. This chain joins TRBV29-1 and TRBJ2-1; D possibly corresponds to TRBD1 (5 bases). Germline loops: CDR1 SQVTM, CDR2 ANQGSEA. The length of the CDR3 is 15 residues. The V and J ends lost 4 bases and 5 bases respectively, with 18 bases between them. CDR3 in amino acids: CSVGTRFLGHNEQFF. DNA of the CDR3: TGCAGCGTTGGGACAAGGTTTTTGGGTCACAATGAGCAGTTCTTC.

The rearrangement uses TRBV7-9 and TRBJ2-7, with 14 bases matching TRBD2. V lost 5 bases, J lost 0 bases, and 3 bases stayed unmatched. This CDR3 is built from 16 residues. The germline V gene has CDR1 SEHNR and CDR2 FQNEAQ (reference sequence). CDR3 amino acids: CASSRTSGGNSYEQYF. CDR3 DNA sequence: TGTGCCAGCAGCCGGACTAGCGGGGGGAACTCCTACGAGCAGTACTTC.

The chain is built from TRBV20-1 and TRBJ2-3; weak D call: TRBD2 (6 bases). This CDR3 spans 14 amino acids. Per germline, CDR1 DFQATT and CDR2 SNEGSKA (reference sequence). With 0 bases removed from V and 6 bases from J, the gap between germline ends came to 13 bases. CDR3 nucleotides: TGCAGTGCTAGAGATCGGGACTTACCCGATACGCAGTATTTT. It specifies CSARDRDLPDTQYF.

The chain is built from TRBV28 and TRBJ2-7, with 11 nucleotides matching TRBD2. Germline lookup yields CDR1 MDHEN and CDR2 SYDVKM. The length of the CDR3 is 16 residues. Unmatched junction bases numbered 7, after V lost 3 bases and J lost 3 bases. The CDR3 loop is CASSFPLAGGDYEQYF. CDR3 DNA: TGTGCCAGCAGTTTTCCCTTAGCGGGAGGGGACTACGAGCAGTACTTC.

This chain uses TRBV5-5 with TRBJ2-3; 9 bases fit TRBD1. The ends lost 6 bases at V and 0 bases at J; junction bases unmatched: 8. The CDR3 is made up of 16 amino acids. Germline V CDR1 and CDR2: SGHKS, YYEKEE (reference sequence). This CDR3 reads CASTPTGTGSTDTQYF. As DNA, the CDR3 is TGTGCCAGCACCCCCACCGGGACAGGGAGCACAGATACGCAGTATTTT.

There are many counts of this clonotype. The chain combines TRBV7-2 with TRBJ2-4; D possibly corresponds to TRBD2 (6 bases). Germline loops: CDR1 SGHTA, CDR2 FQGNSA. The CDR3 extends over 13 amino acids. The V gene lost 5 bases and the J gene lost 11 bases, with 16 bases spanning the gap. CDR3 loop: CASSPRASVVQYF. In DNA form, the CDR3 reads TGTGCCAGCAGCCCACGGGCTAGCGTGGTTCAGTACTTC.

The J gene is TRBJ2-5, the V gene TRBV3-1, with 12 bases fitting TRBD2. TRBJ2-7 matches the DNA end more closely, so the J call is doubtful. This CDR3 region has 15 residues. Germline CDR1 reads LGHDT; CDR2 reads YNNKEL (reference sequence). In nucleotides, the CDR3 is TGTGCCAGCAGCCGTGGACTAGCGGGATTCGACGAGCAGTACTTC. The encoded protein is CASSRGLAGFDEQYF.

The chain carries TRBV30 and TRBJ2-7; no firm D call. CDR1 is GTSNPN, CDR2 SVGIG, per germline (reference sequence). V lost 1 base to trimming and J lost 0 bases, with 13 bases between them. The CDR3 contains 15 residues. The CDR3: CAWSGHIRSSYEQYF. DNA for the CDR3: TGTGCCTGGAGTGGCCACATACGAAGCTCCTACGAGCAGTACTTC.

This clonotype was counted between two and nine times. J is TRBJ1-1 and V is TRBV12-3 or TRBV12-4; D uncertain. V was shortened by 7 bases and J by 6 bases, with 9 bases between the two germline ends. This CDR3 has 11 amino acids. CDR3 bases: TGTGCCAGCACACTGGGGTCTGAAGCTTTCTTT. Translating it yields CASTLGSEAFF.

About this clonotype itself: At one of its ends the junction is not consistent with the germline gene, which may arise from a read error. The chain combines TRBV20-1 with TRBJ1-2; weak D call: TRBD1 (6 bases). The CDR3 runs to 14 residues. The germline gives CDR1 DFQATT, CDR2 SNEGSKA (reference sequence). The CDR3 sequence is CSASADSRNYGYTF. CDR3 sequence (DNA): TGCAGTGCTAGTGCGGACAGCAGAAACTATGGCTATACCTTC.

The chain is built from TRBV6-6 and TRBJ1-1; D is possibly TRBD1 (5 bases). Germline V gene lookup returns CDR1 MNHNY and CDR2 SVGAGI (reference sequence). Trimming removed 7 bases from V and 7 bases from J, with 16 bases in between. The CDR3 extends over 13 amino acids. The CDR3 spells CASTNTGGFEAFF. As DNA, the CDR3 is TGTGCCAGCACAAACACGGGGGGATTTGAAGCTTTCTTT.

This clonotype was detected a few times. The chain has TRBV5-1 and TRBJ2-7, with a tentative D call TRBD2 (6 bases). The CDR3 contains 16 residues. CDR1 and CDR2 (germline): SGHRS, YFSETQ. V lost 4 bases to trimming and J lost 2 bases, with 19 bases between them. The CDR3 DNA reads as TGCGCCAGCAGCACCCCCACGCGGGGTGGACCCTACGAGCAGTACTTC. Amino acid sequence: CASSTPTRGGPYEQYF.

This clonotype was detected only a few times. This chain links TRBV10-2 with TRBJ2-2, with TRBD2 as a possible D gene (5 bases). CDR3 length: 15 amino acids. The V gene lost 3 bases and the J gene lost 3 bases, with 11 bases spanning the gap. Germline V CDR1 and CDR2: WSHSY, SAAADI. CDR3 residues: CASSEPGWYTGELFF. The CDR3, as DNA: TGCGCCAGCAGTGAACCGGGGTGGTACACCGGGGAGCTGTTTTTT.

V is TRBV20-1 and J is TRBJ1-2, with 8 bases matching TRBD1. J gave up 6 bases and V 0 bases, and 3 bases lay outside the gene matches. The CDR3 loop spans 13 amino acids. The germline V gene has CDR1 DFQATT and CDR2 SNEGSKA (reference sequence). The CDR3 DNA reads TGCAGTGCTAGAGATCAGGGGGCAAATGGCTACACCTTC. Translation gives CSARDQGANGYTF.

V is TRBV6-6 and J is TRBJ2-7; 11 bases agree with TRBD2. Losses at the gene ends were 5 bases for V and 6 bases for J; bases not matched to a gene: 12. The CDR3 loop spans 16 amino acids. Germline loops: CDR1 MNHNY, CDR2 SVGAGI (reference sequence). CDR3 sequence: CASSQALTSGMSEQYF. The CDR3 DNA reads as TGTGCCAGCAGTCAGGCCCTGACTAGCGGGATGAGCGAGCAGTACTTC.

The chain employs TRBV13 and TRBJ2-5; weak D call: TRBD1 (5 bases). This CDR3 spans 16 amino acids. V lost 5 bases to trimming and J lost 4 bases, with 20 bases between them. The germline gives CDR1 PRHDT, CDR2 FYEKMQ (reference sequence). The CDR3 nucleotides are TGTGCCAGCAGCACCCTCAGGGAAGGTTTGAGAGAGACCCAGTACTTC. Its protein is CASSTLREGLRETQYF.

This clonotype has only a few counts. This chain uses TRBV7-2 with TRBJ2-3; TRBD2 is a possible D gene (6 bases). This CDR3 comprises 15 residues. Between the trimmed V and J ends, which lost 1 base and 2 bases, there was a span of 10 bases. The V gene's germline CDR1 is SGHTA and CDR2 FQGNSA. The CDR3 region is CASSLVADVTDTQYF. The CDR3 nucleotides read TGTGCCAGCAGCTTAGTAGCGGATGTCACAGATACGCAGTATTTT. Full variable domain (rest looked up from reference TRBV7-2 and TRBJ2-3): GAGVSQSPSNKVTEKGKDVELRCDPISGHTALYWYRQSLGQGLEFLIYFQGNSAPDKSGLPSDRFSAERTGGSVSTLTIQRTQQEDSAVYLCASSLVADVTDTQYFGPGTRLTVL.

Remarks on this clonotype: The junction shows a germline mismatch at one end, possibly a read error. This sequence joins TRBV12-3 or TRBV12-4 and TRBJ2-7, with D perhaps given as TRBD1 or TRBD2 (6 bases each). This CDR3 region has 15 residues. CDR3 sequence (DNA): TGTGCCAGCAGTTTGGGGGGCCGTTCGGCGGGCGAGCAGTACTTT. It specifies CASSLGGRSAGEQYF.

This clonotype has just a few counts. The rearrangement uses TRBV3-1 and TRBJ2-5, with D uncertain. V shed 2 bases and J shed 5 bases, with 9 bases lying between them. The CDR3 is 13 amino acids. Germline loops: CDR1 LGHDT, CDR2 YNNKEL (reference sequence). The DNA for the CDR3 is TGTGCCAGCAGCCAACTTACAGTGGAGACCCAGTACTTC. It is translated as CASSQLTVETQYF.

The chain employs TRBV28 and TRBJ2-2; D unresolved. V lost 5 bases to trimming and J lost 5 bases, with 9 bases between them. This CDR3 is 13 amino acids long. CDR1 and CDR2 from the germline V gene are MDHEN and SYDVKM. CDR3 bases: TGTGCCAGCAGTGCATTGCCGACCGGGGAGCTGTTTTTT. Protein: CASSALPTGELFF.

A few counts support this clonotype. The chain combines TRBV6-1 with TRBJ2-5; tentatively, D is TRBD1 (5 bases). Germline values: CDR1 MNHNS, CDR2 SASEGT. The CDR3 length is 13 residues. Deletions cut 4 bases from V and 5 bases from J, with 11 bases between. CDR3 region: CASSVGRAETQYF. For the CDR3, the DNA is TGTGCCAGCAGTGTCGGCAGGGCCGAGACCCAGTACTTC.

This clonotype was observed at least ten times. This chain joins TRBV4-1 and TRBJ2-7; TRBD1 matches at 7 bases. V lost 3 bases to trimming and J lost 0 bases; unmatched junction nucleotides: 8. From germline, CDR1 is MGHRA and CDR2 YSYEKL. The CDR3 contains 16 residues. CDR3 DNA sequence: TGCGCCAGCAGCCAGTCGGCTACAGGGGTCTCCTACGAGCAGTACTTC. It translates to CASSQSATGVSYEQYF.

This chain uses TRBV20-1 with TRBJ2-7, with TRBD1 matching 9 bases. Looked up from germline, CDR1 is DFQATT and CDR2 is SNEGSKA (reference sequence). This CDR3 comprises 15 residues. V dropped 3 bases and J dropped 0; count of bases not matched to a gene: 6. In DNA, the CDR3 is TGCAGTGCTAGGGGATCGACAGGGGGCTCCTACGAGCAGTACTTC. Its protein is CSARGSTGGSYEQYF.

J is TRBJ1-6 and V is TRBV29-1; possibly TRBD1 for D (6 bases). Germline V lookup: CDR1 SQVTM, CDR2 ANQGSEA. The V gene lost 4 bases and the J gene lost 0 bases, with 10 bases spanning the gap. CDR3 length: 15 amino acids. The CDR3 spells CSVAVDSSYNSPLHF. CDR3 DNA sequence: TGCAGCGTTGCGGTGGACAGCTCCTATAATTCACCCCTCCACTTT. Full variable domain (rest looked up from reference TRBV29-1 and TRBJ1-6): SAVISQKPSRDICQRGTSLTIQCQVDSQVTMMFWYRQQPGQSLTLIATANQGSEATYESGFVIDKFPISRPNLTFSTLTVSNMSPEDSSIYLCSVAVDSSYNSPLHFGNGTRLTVT.

This rearrangement joins TRBV5-6 to TRBJ2-4, with 15 bases lining up with TRBD2. Germline CDR1 is SGHDT and CDR2 is YYEEEE. The CDR3 is made up of 18 amino acids. The V gene end was trimmed by 5 bases and the J gene end by 1 base; junction bases not matched to a gene: 7. This chain's CDR3 is CASSSGLAGGVAKNIQYF. The CDR3 coding sequence is TGTGCCAGCAGTTCGGGACTAGCGGGAGGTGTGGCCAAAAACATTCAGTACTTC.

Concerning this clonotype itself: A read error may produce the germline difference seen at one junction end. In DNA form, the CDR3 reads TGCGCCAGCAAGCCGACAGGGACTAGCGGGAGGAATGAGCAGTTCTTC. It yields the protein CASKPTGTSGRNEQFF. J is TRBJ2-1 and V is TRBV28; 15 nucleotides align to TRBD2. This CDR3 has 16 residues. Germline V gene lookup returns CDR1 MDHEN and CDR2 SYDVKM.

This clonotype turned up a few times. J is TRBJ2-3 and V is TRBV7-2; 11 nucleotides align to TRBD2. Per the germline V gene, CDR1 is SGHTA and CDR2 is FQGNSA. With V trimmed by 1 base and J by 2 bases, 8 bases remained unmatched. The CDR3 has 18 amino acids. For the CDR3, the DNA is TGTGCCAGCAGCTTAGGAAGTCCTAGCGGGAGGCACACAGATACGCAGTATTTT. It codes for CASSLGSPSGRHTDTQYF.